There are a few counts of the clone carrying this T cell receptor (beta chain). The antigen is undetermined. This record belongs to a study of cytomegalovirus exposure and HLA in healthy donors. Study-level findings and limits: Across donors, presence/absence analyses took sequencing depth to be roughly uniform. For cytomegalovirus status, the classifier reportedly gave diagnoses with high specificity and sensitivity. The majority of TCR sequences were rare, yet some public TCRs appeared in many donors. Segments of the TCR beta V type were, in most cases, productive about 87% or about 30% of the time in an earlier analysis.

This CDR3 contains 16 residues. Germline values: CDR1 GTSNPN, CDR2 SVGIG (reference sequence). J lost 6 bases, V lost 3 bases, and 11 bases had no gene match. Primers: 60 Vbeta forward and 13 Jbeta reverse. TCRdb's copy holds only in-frame clones and misses some; the assay was immunoSEQ multiplex PCR. The profile shows fewer than 300,000 clones, 80% of them singletons. This clonotype was sampled from a girl aged 2-10 years in good health and CMV-seronegative. The chain carries TRBV30 and TRBJ2-3; 11 bases line up with TRBD2. What was sequenced was PBMCs. DNA for the CDR3: TGTGCCTGGAGGGTACTAGCGGGAGACTTTAGGGATACGCAGTATTTT. Amino acid sequence: CAWRVLAGDFRDTQYF.